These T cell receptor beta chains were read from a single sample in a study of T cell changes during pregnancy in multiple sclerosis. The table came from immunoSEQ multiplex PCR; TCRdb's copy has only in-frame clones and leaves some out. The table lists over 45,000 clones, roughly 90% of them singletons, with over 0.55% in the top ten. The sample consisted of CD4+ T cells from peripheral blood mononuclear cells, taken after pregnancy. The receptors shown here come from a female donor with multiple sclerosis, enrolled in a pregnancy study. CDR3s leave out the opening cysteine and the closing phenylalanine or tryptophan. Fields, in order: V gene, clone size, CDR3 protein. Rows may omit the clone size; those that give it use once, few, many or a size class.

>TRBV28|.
ASAAVAGELF
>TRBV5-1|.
ASSLGQGPSYEQY
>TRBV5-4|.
ASSLTSGTSADTQY
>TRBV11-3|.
ASSLDPELARNEQF
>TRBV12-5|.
ASGQGTETTNEKLF
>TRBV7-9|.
ASSRREVYSYEQY
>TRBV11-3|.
ASSRTSNTEAF
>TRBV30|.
AWSPGLAGSTDTQY
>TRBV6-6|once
ASSYATSGSHEQY
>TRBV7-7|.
ASSLGDSTDTQY
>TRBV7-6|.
ASSAEGNTIY
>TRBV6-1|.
ASREGTVSYEQY
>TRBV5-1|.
ASSLTGNYEQY
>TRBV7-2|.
ASSTGPPRDLNTEAF
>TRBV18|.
ASSPLPGNTEAF
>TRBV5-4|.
ASSLNSNYEQY
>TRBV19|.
ASSLQGNQPQH
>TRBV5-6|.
ASSLEALGVWGYT
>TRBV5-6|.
ASSLTGQGIGNQPQH
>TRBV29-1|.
SVGLAGRVYEQY
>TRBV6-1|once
ASTGTDRGGQPQH
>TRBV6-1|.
ASSVGTGYEQY
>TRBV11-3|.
ASSSGQGNTEAF
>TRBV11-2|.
ASSLGSSGRAKNIQY
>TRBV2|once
ASSELTRYGYT
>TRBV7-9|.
ASSLAGQGAVAF
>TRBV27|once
ASSFLIGGSGYEQY
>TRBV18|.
ASSVLAGDTGELF
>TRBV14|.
ASSQGGTGSTDTQY
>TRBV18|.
ASSHRDKNTEAF
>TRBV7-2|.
ASSGGGHEQY
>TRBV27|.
ASKGAGGPSQDTQY
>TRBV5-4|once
ASSLRTSGSTDTQY
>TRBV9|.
ASSRGGTDTQY
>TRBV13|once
ASSLVRQRLAGGTDTQY
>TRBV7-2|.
ASSSRTGAGEQY
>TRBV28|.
ASSLKPPNNQPQH
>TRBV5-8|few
ASSSTVAGGGKTQY
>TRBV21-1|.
AASSGQGLGTEAF
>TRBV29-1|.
SVVRTGSYGYT
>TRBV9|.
ASSVTGDTGELF
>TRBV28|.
ASSLLLASSEQY
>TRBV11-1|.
ASSFLQGSHEQY